One sample yielded the 27 T cell receptor beta chains listed below, sequenced in a study of vaccination effects on CD4 cells after COVID-19. Before any sequencing was done, the ViraFEST assay used viral peptide pools to expand antigen-specific CD4+ T cells. The culture ran for roughly 10 days before CD4+ T cells were isolated. Sometime from March through December 2020, the person acquired a SARS-CoV-2 infection that PCR confirmed. Antigens of these TCRs are unknown. TCRdb's copy holds only in-frame clones and misses some; the assay was immunoSEQ multiplex PCR. The repertoire holds some 40,000 clones, with 55% to 75% as singletons. The specimen was CD4+ T cells from PBMCs cultured with HCoV-NL63 spike peptides, collected before COVID-19 vaccination. Receptor source: a human donor who had a prior SARS-CoV-2 infection.

In this sample, this clone turned up a few times. The rearrangement links TRBV4-2 to TRBJ2-1; 11 bases agree with TRBD2. Trimming at V came to 4 bases and at J to 0 bases, leaving 5 bases not matched to a gene. Germline CDR1 and CDR2: LGHNA and YNFKEQ. The CDR3 runs to 17 residues. CDR3 protein: CASSRLAGGISYNEQFF. The CDR3 region has the DNA TGTGCCAGCAGCCGTCTAGCGGGGGGTATCTCCTACAATGAGCAGTTCTTC.

The rearrangement links TRBV5-6 to TRBJ2-7; TRBD2 might be the D (6 bases). Germline CDR1 SGHDT, CDR2 YYEEEE. Deletions cut 3 bases from V and 2 bases from J, with 21 bases between. This CDR3 has 17 residues. In DNA, the CDR3 is TGTGCCAGCAGCTCGAAGACCTGGACTACCGCCACCTACGAGCAGTACTTC. It yields the protein CASSSKTWTTATYEQYF.

V is TRBV11-3 and J is TRBJ2-3; 11 bases agree with TRBD2. Germline V lookup: CDR1 SGHNT, CDR2 YENEEA. Losses at the gene ends were 3 bases for V and 5 bases for J; bases not matched to a gene: 4. The CDR3 totals 15 residues. For the CDR3, the DNA is TGTGCCAGCAGCTTGTGGACTAGCGGGCGAGATACGCAGTATTTT. Translated: CASSLWTSGRDTQYF.

The chain has TRBV30 and TRBJ2-2; 8 positions agree with TRBD2. With V trimmed by 3 bases and J by 6 bases, 6 bases remained unmatched. Germline V CDR1 and CDR2: GTSNPN, SVGIG (reference sequence). CDR3 length: 14 residues. The CDR3 nucleotides are TGTGCCTGGAGGCCGGGACTAGAGGCCGGGGAGCTGTTTTTT. Translation: CAWRPGLEAGELFF.

In its sample, this clone was seen once. The rearrangement links TRBV7-2 to TRBJ2-2; D possibly corresponds to TRBD1 (6 bases). Germline V lookup: CDR1 SGHTA, CDR2 FQGNSA. V lost 2 bases and J 4 bases, leaving 11 bases between the germline ends. The CDR3 extends over 15 amino acids. Written as DNA, the CDR3 is TGTGCCAGCAGCTTAATGGGGGCCGGCACCGGGGAGCTGTTTTTT. Residues: CASSLMGAGTGELFF.

This clone was seen a handful of times. V usage is TRBV5-1 and J usage is TRBJ2-6; unclear D gene. From germline, CDR1 is SGHRS and CDR2 YFSETQ. The CDR3 totals 13 residues. V lost 3 bases to trimming and J lost 6 bases, with 7 bases between them. CDR3 nucleotide sequence: TGCGCCAGCAGCTACGAGTCGGCCAACGTCCTGACTTTC. This encodes CASSYESANVLTF.

The chain carries TRBV18 and TRBJ1-2; D not resolved. Between the trimmed V and J ends, which lost 2 bases and 4 bases, there was a span of 11 bases. Germline assignment: CDR1 KGHSH and CDR2 LQKENI. The CDR3 runs to 14 residues. CDR3 protein: CASSPNSVGYGYTF. In nucleotides, the CDR3 is TGTGCCAGCTCACCAAACAGTGTGGGCTATGGCTACACCTTC.

The genes are TRBV5-5 and TRBJ2-3, with D possibly matching TRBD2 (6 bases). The V end was cut by 0 bases, the J end by 2 bases, with 7 bases between. Germline CDR1 SGHKS, CDR2 YYEKEE (reference sequence). This CDR3 is built from 14 residues. The CDR3 nucleotides are TGTGCCAGCAGCTTGGGCGGGGTCACAGATACGCAGTATTTT. It is translated as CASSLGGVTDTQYF.

The rearrangement links TRBV28 to TRBJ2-1; the match to TRBD2 covers 14 bases. Germline CDR1 reads MDHEN; CDR2 reads SYDVKM. The CDR3 runs 19 residues. V was clipped by 5 bases and J by 6 bases; unmatched bases: 15. In DNA form, the CDR3 reads TGTGCCAGCAGTCCTGGACTAGCGGGAGGTGGGCAGTTGTTCAATGAGCAGTTCTTC. It codes for CASSPGLAGGGQLFNEQFF.

This clone appeared a single time. This sample includes further DNA sequences coding for the same CDR3. The V gene is TRBV4-3, the J gene TRBJ2-7; perhaps TRBD1 as D (6 bases). This CDR3 is 15 amino acids long. Trimming stripped 0 bases from V and 0 bases from J, with 9 bases between. CDR1 is LGHNA, CDR2 YSLEER, per germline. This CDR3 reads CASSQDRGSSYEQYF. CDR3 nucleotides: TGCGCCAGCAGCCAAGACAGGGGAAGCTCCTACGAGCAGTACTTC.

The genes are TRBV19 and TRBJ1-2; perhaps TRBD1 as D (6 bases). This CDR3 comprises 16 residues. The germline V and J ends were trimmed by 4 bases and 8 bases, with 23 bases remaining between them. Germline V gene data show CDR1 as LNHDA and CDR2 as SQIVND (reference sequence). The CDR3 DNA sequence: TGTGCCAGTAGTAGGTACGGGACAATACCCGATGACGGCTACACCTTC. Amino acid sequence: CASSRYGTIPDDGYTF.

This chain connects TRBV4-3 to TRBJ1-4; 9 nucleotides agree with TRBD1. V gave up 3 bases and J gave up 11 bases; unmatched junction bases: 4. CDR1 is LGHNA, CDR2 YSLEER, per germline. This CDR3 is 13 amino acids long. The CDR3 coding sequence is TGCGCCAGCAGCCAGGGACAGGGAGAGAAACTGTTTTTT. Translation gives CASSQGQGEKLFF.

This chain uses TRBV28 with TRBJ1-1, with D tentatively TRBD1 (5 bases). Germline loops: CDR1 MDHEN, CDR2 SYDVKM. Trimming shortened V by 7 bases and J by 5 bases, and 17 bases separated the two germline ends. The CDR3 covers 14 residues. CDR3: CASIRQSGYTEAFF. CDR3 nucleotide sequence: TGTGCCAGCATTCGGCAGTCAGGGTATACTGAAGCTTTCTTT.

This CDR3 reads CASSATGASTDTQYF. DNA of the CDR3: TGTGCCAGCAGCGCGACAGGGGCTAGCACAGATACGCAGTATTTT. The V and J genes are TRBV9 and TRBJ2-3; 8 bases line up with TRBD1. CDR1 and CDR2 (germline): SGDLS, YYNGEE. V lost 3 bases, J lost 0 bases, and 3 bases stayed unmatched. The CDR3 is 15 amino acids.

V gene TRBV7-6 combines with J gene TRBJ1-3; D is undetermined. Trimming took off 1 base at V and 4 bases at J, with 14 bases between the two ends. Germline V CDR1 and CDR2: SGHVS, FNYEAQ. The CDR3 is 16 residues long. CDR3 nucleotides: TGTGCCAGCAGCTTAGAGAGGTCGGGAAGGGGAAACACCATATATTTT. Its protein is CASSLERSGRGNTIYF.

V gene TRBV7-2 combines with J gene TRBJ2-5, with TRBD2 matching over 12 bases. Trimming at V came to 1 base and at J to 5 bases, leaving 14 bases not matched to a gene. The length of the CDR3 is 19 residues. Germline V CDR1 and CDR2: SGHTA, FQGNSA. CDR3 amino acids: CASSLGLNRLAGESETQYF. The CDR3 bases are TGTGCCAGCAGCTTAGGCCTTAACCGACTAGCGGGAGAGTCGGAGACCCAGTACTTC.

The chain uses TRBV14 and TRBJ2-1; D may correspond to TRBD1 or TRBD2 (5 bases each). With 2 bases removed from V and 7 bases from J, the gap between germline ends came to 21 bases. In germline, CDR1 is SGHDN, CDR2 FVKESK. This CDR3 region has 17 residues. The DNA of the CDR3 is TGTGCCAGCAGCCAAAATTGGGGACCGTACAACCCTAATGAGCAGTTCTTC. Protein: CASSQNWGPYNPNEQFF.

J is TRBJ2-3 and V is TRBV6-9; unclear D gene. Germline V gene lookup returns CDR1 MNHGY and CDR2 SVAAGI. The CDR3 length is 15 residues. Trimming shortened V by 2 bases and J by 5 bases, and 14 bases separated the two germline ends. Here the CDR3 reads CASSYVDPERDTQYF. In DNA, the CDR3 is TGTGCCAGCAGTTATGTCGACCCCGAGAGAGATACGCAGTATTTT.

The rearrangement uses TRBV28 and TRBJ1-2, with D possibly matching TRBD1 (5 bases). CDR1 MDHEN and CDR2 SYDVKM come from the germline V gene. V was cut by 3 bases and J by 3 bases, with 11 bases left in between. This CDR3 region has 14 residues. CDR3 amino acids: CASSLRGDDYGYTF. In DNA, the CDR3 is TGTGCCAGCAGTTTGAGAGGGGATGACTATGGCTACACCTTC.

This clone was recorded a few times. The chain links TRBV12-3 or TRBV12-4 to TRBJ1-1; the D gene is possibly TRBD1 (5 bases). The V end was cut by 2 bases, the J end by 4 bases, with 8 bases between. The CDR3 is 13 residues long. The CDR3, as DNA: TGTGCCAGCAGTTTACAGGGAAGCACTGAAGCTTTCTTT. Translated: CASSLQGSTEAFF.

The gene calls are TRBV7-3 and TRBJ2-2; 9 nucleotides agree with TRBD1. The CDR3 has 14 residues. Looked up from germline, CDR1 is SGHTA and CDR2 is FQGTGA. V lost 4 bases and J lost 4; bases outside the gene matches: 1. CDR3 region: CASSSQGATGELFF. The CDR3 DNA reads as TGTGCCAGCAGCTCACAGGGGGCCACCGGGGAGCTGTTTTTT.

The genes are TRBV18 and TRBJ2-1; no firm D call. The CDR3 consists of 14 residues. CDR1 KGHSH and CDR2 LQKENI come from the germline V gene. V gave up 3 bases and J gave up 5 bases, with 11 bases separating them. CDR3 in DNA: TGTGCCAGCTCACCCAATTTGGGGAACAATGAGCAGTTCTTC. This encodes CASSPNLGNNEQFF.

The V call is TRBV18, the J call TRBJ2-2, with TRBD1 as a possible D gene (5 bases). The germline V gene encodes CDR1 KGHSH and CDR2 LQKENI. The V end lost 3 bases, the J end lost 4 bases, and 18 bases lay between the germline ends. This CDR3 is built from 17 residues. The DNA of the CDR3 is TGTGCCAGCTCACCCCCAGGACATTACGCTACCACCGGGGAGCTGTTTTTT. This translates into CASSPPGHYATTGELFF.

The chain employs TRBV7-3 and TRBJ2-1, with TRBD1 as a possible D gene (5 bases). The CDR3 has 13 residues. Germline CDR1 SGHTA, CDR2 FQGTGA. Trimming took off 2 bases at V and 5 bases at J, with 7 bases between the two ends. CDR3 residues: CASSLGADNEQFF. The CDR3 DNA reads as TGTGCCAGCAGCTTAGGGGCCGACAATGAGCAGTTCTTC.

The chain has TRBV30 and TRBJ2-3, with a tentative D call TRBD2 (6 bases). CDR3 length: 15 amino acids. V lost 0 bases and J lost 2, with 12 bases in between. CDR1 and CDR2 from the germline V gene are GTSNPN and SVGIG (reference sequence). For the CDR3, the DNA is TGTGCCTGGAGTGTACGGGGCGGGGCCACAGATACGCAGTATTTT. It codes for CAWSVRGGATDTQYF.

The chain couples TRBV28 to TRBJ2-2; D not resolved. With 10 bases removed from V and 3 bases from J, the gap between germline ends came to 12 bases. The germline gives CDR1 MDHEN, CDR2 SYDVKM. The CDR3 loop spans 13 amino acids. The CDR3 protein is CAILQQDTGELFF. The CDR3, as DNA: TGTGCCATACTCCAGCAGGACACCGGGGAGCTGTTTTTT.

V and J are TRBV12-5 and TRBJ2-7, with D unclear. Trimming pared 10 bases from V and 0 bases from J, leaving 22 bases between. Germline CDR1 and CDR2: LGHNT and FRNRAP. The CDR3 is 16 amino acids. The CDR3 loop reads CANSGTYFSYSYEQYF. Here the CDR3 DNA reads TGTGCTAATTCGGGCACCTACTTTTCTTACTCCTACGAGCAGTACTTC.